These 18 T cell receptor beta chains share one sample of origin, sequenced in a study of tumor-infiltrating lymphocytes in primary liver carcinoma. For blood RNA, unsorted whole blood served as the source, and germline DNA was extracted too. The template, 450 to 650 ng total RNA, yielded TCR beta cDNA made with a constant-region primer. Sequencing libraries for TCR beta derived from three nested multiplex PCR rounds that used slightly modified ARM-PCR. Each of the first two PCR rounds ran approximately 10 cycles with TRBV1-TRBV30 forward and C-beta reverse primers. Each CDR3 protein gets one entry after TCRdb re-called the multiplex PCR reads with MiXCR. The top ten hold roughly 9% of the sample, which has about 310,000 distinct CDR3 sequences, approximately 60% seen once. Source material: peripheral blood. The receptors were gathered from a man aged 35-49 years with primary liver carcinoma and hepatitis B virus infection.

This clonotype was counted ten times or more. J is TRBJ2-7 and V is TRBV5-1; D remains unclear. There are 15 residues in the CDR3. The germline CDR1 and CDR2 sequences are SGHRS and YFSETQ. V was pared by 2 bases and J by 3 bases, with 15 bases between. CDR3 amino acids: CASSFGLRTVYEQYF. The CDR3, as DNA: TGCGCCAGCAGCTTCGGTCTTCGCACCGTCTACGAGCAGTACTTC.

This clonotype was found a few times. V gene TRBV6-1 combines with J gene TRBJ2-7, with TRBD2 as a possible D gene (6 bases). There are 14 residues in the CDR3. The V end lost 2 bases, the J end lost 0 bases, and 8 bases lay between the germline ends. Germline V lookup: CDR1 MNHNS, CDR2 SASEGT. As DNA, the CDR3 is TGTGCCAGCAGTGAATCCGGGAGCTCCTACGAGCAGTACTTC. It encodes CASSESGSSYEQYF.

Worth noting for this clonotype: One junction end disagrees with the germline gene, perhaps due to a read error. V usage is TRBV2 and J usage is TRBJ2-1; 15 nucleotides line up with TRBD2. This CDR3 is built from 15 residues. Germline CDR1 is SNHLY and CDR2 is FYNNEI. Here the CDR3 reads CATSRTSGRDDEQFF. CDR3 DNA sequence: TGTGCCACCAGTCGGACTAGCGGGAGGGACGATGAGCAGTTCTTC.

A remark on this clonotype: A much more abundant neighbour one base away suggests this may be a read error. The gene calls are TRBV4-1 and TRBJ2-7, with a tentative D call TRBD1 (6 bases). Germline V CDR1 and CDR2: MGHRA, YSYEKL. The CDR3 has 15 amino acids. V shed 3 bases and J shed 3 bases, with 15 bases lying between them. The CDR3 spells CASSHNGRQDYEQYF. For the CDR3, the DNA is TGCGCCAGCAGCCACAATGGGAGACAGGACTACGAGCAGTACTTC.

This clonotype was observed once. At one boundary the junction diverges from the germline segment, which might be a read error. The rearrangement links TRBV30 to TRBJ1-2; D is undetermined. This CDR3 contains 14 residues. The germline gives CDR1 GTSNPN, CDR2 SVGIG (reference sequence). As DNA, the CDR3 is TGTGCCTGTAGTGATCGAGACATTGTCTATGGCTACACCTTC. Translated: CACSDRDIVYGYTF.

A remark on this clonotype: One junction end does not reproduce the germline sequence, and a read error may be involved. The rearrangement links TRBV6-1 to TRBJ2-1; maybe TRBD2 (6 bases). This CDR3 contains 18 residues. Per the germline V gene, CDR1 is MNHNS and CDR2 is SASEGT. The chain's CDR3 is CPSSSGSGHPPSYDEQFF. DNA for the CDR3: TGTCCCAGCAGTTCGGGTAGCGGCCACCCACCCTCCTACGATGAGCAGTTCTTC.

Regarding this clonotype: Possible read error: a much larger clone is one base away. This chain links TRBV6-5 with TRBJ2-6, with D possibly being TRBD1 (5 bases). This CDR3 has 15 amino acids. The V gene lost 10 bases and the J gene lost 4 bases, with 17 bases spanning the gap. CDR1 MNHEY and CDR2 SVGAGI come from the germline V gene. The CDR3 sequence is CANRYQGSGANVLTF. CDR3 nucleotide sequence: TGTGCCAACAGATACCAGGGATCAGGGGCCAACGTCCTGACTTTC.

The J gene is TRBJ2-1, the V gene TRBV10-3, with 9 bases aligning to TRBD2. The CDR3 extends over 14 amino acids. Germline values: CDR1 ENHRY, CDR2 SYGVKD. The J segment lost 8 bases and the V segment lost 6 bases, leaving 8 bases of the junction unmatched. CDR3 bases: TGTGCCATCAGGTGGGGCGGGAGGGGGTATGAGCAGTTCTTC. It is translated as CAIRWGGRGYEQFF.

Comments on this clonotype: A much bigger clone sits one base away, suggesting this may be a read error. The chain recombines TRBV6-2 or TRBV6-3 with TRBJ2-2, with D perhaps matching TRBD1 or TRBD2 (5 bases each). The V gene's germline CDR1 is MNHEY and CDR2 SVGEGT. The CDR3 loop spans 14 amino acids. CDR3 DNA sequence: TGTGCCAGCAGTTACCTGACAGCTACCGGGGAGCTGTCTTTT. This translates into CASSYLTATGELSF.

The gene calls are TRBV12-5 and TRBJ2-3; D is undetermined. The J call may be wrong; the DNA end is better matched by TRBJ1-5. The CDR3 spans 12 residues. The germline CDR1 and CDR2 sequences are LGHNT and FRNRAP. CDR3 protein: CASAQRWDTQHF. CDR3 nucleotide sequence: TGTGCTAGTGCCCAACGTTGGGATACGCAGCATTTT.

The chain uses TRBV20-1 and TRBJ1-5; no definite D call. Trimming cost V 0 bases and J 2 bases, with 14 bases left between them. Germline CDR1 reads DFQATT; CDR2 reads SNEGSKA (reference sequence). The CDR3 is made up of 16 amino acids. The CDR3 spells CSARDPSLAGNQPQHF. In DNA, the CDR3 is TGCAGTGCTAGAGACCCGTCTCTTGCGGGCAATCAGCCCCAGCATTTT.

A remark on this clonotype: Its ends do not fully match the called genes, so a read error is possible. The chain joins TRBV4-1 to TRBJ2-7, with 9 bases fitting TRBD2. CDR1 is MGHRA and CDR2 is YSYEKL in the germline V gene. This CDR3 comprises 15 residues. CDR3 sequence (DNA): TGCGCCTGCAGCCAAGAATGCGGGAGGGCCTACGAGCAGTACTTC. Translation gives CACSQECGRAYEQYF.

To note about this clonotype: Since a much larger clone is just one base distant, this may be a read error. The chain uses TRBV10-2 and TRBJ1-4; D is possibly TRBD1 (5 bases). V lost 0 bases and J lost 8, with 10 bases in between. Germline V gene sequence: CDR1 WSHSY, CDR2 SAAADI. This CDR3 spans 14 amino acids. CDR3 coding DNA: TGCGCCAGCAGTGAGTCGCTCACAGGAGAAAAACTGTTTTTT. This codes for CASSESLTGEKLFF.

Only a few counts were recorded for this clonotype. The rearrangement uses TRBV4-2 and TRBJ2-3, with 11 bases aligning to TRBD2. The CDR3 spans 19 residues. Germline V CDR1 and CDR2: LGHNA, YNFKEQ. Losses at the gene ends were 0 bases for V and 6 bases for J; bases not matched to a gene: 14. DNA for the CDR3: TGTGCCAGCAGCCAAGAACAGTCGGTAGCGGGAGGGGTCGGTGATACGCAGTATTTT. It translates to CASSQEQSVAGGVGDTQYF.

This clonotype was detected ten times or more. The chain has TRBV10-3 and TRBJ2-2; 8 nucleotides match TRBD1. Trimming took 6 bases from V and 1 from J; bases not matched to a gene: 1. The germline CDR1 and CDR2 sequences are ENHRY and SYGVKD. This CDR3 region has 14 residues. CDR3 DNA: TGTGCCATCAGGGGGACAGGGAACACCGGGGAGCTGTTTTTT. Protein product: CAIRGTGNTGELFF.

The CDR3 region has the DNA TGTGCCAGCAGCCCGGCCGGGACTACTACGTGGGAGACCCAGTACTTC. Encoded protein: CASSPAGTTTWETQYF. This sequence joins TRBV28 and TRBJ2-5, with 7 bases that match TRBD2. The CDR3 is 16 residues long. J lost 5 bases, V lost 6 bases, and 15 bases had no gene match. CDR1 and CDR2 (germline): MDHEN, SYDVKM.

In regard to this clonotype: Just one base apart from a much larger clone, this may be a read error. The gene calls are TRBV6-6 and TRBJ2-6; a weak D match, TRBD1 (5 bases). Germline-derived CDR1 and CDR2 are MNHNY and SVGAGI (reference sequence). The CDR3 runs to 15 residues. The CDR3 is CASGSFGSGANLLTF. The DNA of the CDR3 is TGTGCCAGCGGTTCTTTTGGCTCTGGGGCCAACCTCCTGACTTTC.

This chain links TRBV7-8 with TRBJ2-3, with unresolved D. CDR1 and CDR2 (germline): SGHVS, FQNEAQ. This CDR3 region has 15 residues. The V end was cut by 3 bases, the J end by 7 bases, with 17 bases between. The DNA of the CDR3 is TGTGCCAGCAGCTTGTGTTTTGGGGTGTTGAATACGCAGTATTTT. Amino acid sequence: CASSLCFGVLNTQYF.